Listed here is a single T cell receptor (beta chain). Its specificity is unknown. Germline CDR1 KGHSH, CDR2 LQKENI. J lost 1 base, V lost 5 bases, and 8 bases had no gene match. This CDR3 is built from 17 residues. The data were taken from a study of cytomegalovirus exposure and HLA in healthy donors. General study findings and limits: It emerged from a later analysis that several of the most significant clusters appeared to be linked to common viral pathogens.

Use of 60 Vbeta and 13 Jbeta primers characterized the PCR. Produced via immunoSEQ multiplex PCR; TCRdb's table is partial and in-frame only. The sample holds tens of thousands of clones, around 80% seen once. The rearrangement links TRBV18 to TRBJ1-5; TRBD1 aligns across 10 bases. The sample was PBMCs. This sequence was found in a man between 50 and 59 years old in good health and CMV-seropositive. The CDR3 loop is CASSLTGGGQSNQPQHF. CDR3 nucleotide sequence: TGTGCCAGCTCATTGACAGGGGGCGGGCAAAGCAATCAGCCCCAGCATTTT.